This TCR beta chain was sequenced for a study of blood T cell repertoires in COVID-19. TCRdb keeps only in-frame clones here, not all; method: immunoSEQ multiplex PCR. The sample yields about 74,000 clones, 84% seen once. This CDR3 is 14 amino acids long. Per germline, CDR1 SGHTA and CDR2 FQGTGA. Deletions cut 0 bases from V and 6 bases from J, with 10 bases between. The sequence came from a man aged 65-85 years with acute or convalescent COVID-19. Sample: peripheral blood. V is TRBV7-3 and J is TRBJ2-3, with a possible D match to TRBD2 (5 bases). For the CDR3, the DNA is TGTGCCAGCAGCTTAACGGGTAGCGCGGATACGCAGTATTTT. This encodes CASSLTGSADTQYF.